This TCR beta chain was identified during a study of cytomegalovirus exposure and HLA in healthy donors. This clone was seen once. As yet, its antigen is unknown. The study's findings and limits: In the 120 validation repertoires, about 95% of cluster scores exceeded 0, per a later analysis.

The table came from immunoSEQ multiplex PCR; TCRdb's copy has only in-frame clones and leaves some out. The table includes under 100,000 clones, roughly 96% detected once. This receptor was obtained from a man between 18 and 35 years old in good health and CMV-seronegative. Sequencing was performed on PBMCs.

The CDR3 coding sequence is TGTGCCAGCAGTGACACTAGCGGGAGGGCCACAGATACGCAGTATTTT. This codes for CASSDTSGRATDTQYF. This chain joins TRBV6-4 and TRBJ2-3; 13 bases are a match to TRBD2. The trim removed 2 bases at V and 2 bases at J, leaving 1 base unmatched. Germline values: CDR1 MRHNA, CDR2 SNTAGT. The CDR3 runs 16 residues.